The 14 T cell receptor beta chains in this list originate from one sample, sequenced in a study of T cells in Graves' hyperthyroidism and ophthalmopathy. The TCR beta CDR3 regions underwent amplification using RNA transcripts as the source. An initial round of RT-PCR targeting the TCR CDR3 relied on the HTBI primer set. TCRdb ran MiXCR on the multiplex PCR reads and lists one entry per CDR3 protein. The data show hundreds of thousands of distinct CDR3 sequences, over 13% seen once. Specimen: blood. Every receptor here comes from a man aged 45-65 years with Graves' ophthalmopathy.

This clonotype was observed a few times. This CDR3 reads CASGLRGDGELFF. The CDR3 bases are TGTGCTAGTGGTTTACGGGGGGACGGGGAGCTGTTTTTT. The genes are TRBV12-5 and TRBJ2-2, with TRBD2 matching 7 bases. Germline V CDR1 and CDR2: LGHNT, FRNRAP. V was pared by 3 bases and J by 7 bases, with 2 bases of the junction left unmatched. The CDR3 is 13 amino acids. Based on the CDR3 plus reference TRBV12-5 and TRBJ2-2, the full variable domain is DARVTQTPRHKVTEMGQEVTMRCQPILGHNTVFWYRQTMMQGLELLAYFRNRAPLDDSGMPKDRFSAEMPDATLATLKIQPSEPRDSAVYFCASGLRGDGELFFGEGSRLTVL.

This clonotype was recorded at least ten times. This chain uses TRBV5-1 with TRBJ1-1; D might be TRBD1 (5 bases). CDR3 length: 14 amino acids. V was clipped by 3 bases and J by 0 bases, with 9 bases between them. From germline, CDR1 is SGHRS and CDR2 YFSETQ. The CDR3 DNA reads as TGCGCCAGCAGCTCGGACAACATGAACACTGAAGCTTTCTTT. Protein: CASSSDNMNTEAFF.

The V and J genes are TRBV7-8 and TRBJ2-3; no definite D call. Trimming removed 0 bases at V and 8 bases at J, with 12 bases between. Germline V gene data show CDR1 as SGHVS and CDR2 as FQNEAQ. The CDR3 runs 14 residues. The DNA of the CDR3 is TGTGCCAGCAGCTTAGCGCTCGAATCGGGTACGCAGTATTTT. This translates into CASSLALESGTQYF.

At least ten counts were recorded for this clonotype. V gene TRBV24-1 combines with J gene TRBJ2-5, with 10 nucleotides matching TRBD1. V shed 1 base and J 5 bases; nucleotides not matched to a gene: 15. Per the germline V gene, CDR1 is KGHDR and CDR2 is SFDVKD. The CDR3 length is 19 residues. The CDR3 region has the DNA TGTGCCACCAGTGATTTTGGCGGGACAGGGGATCATGGATCGGAGACCCAGTACTTC. The encoded protein is CATSDFGGTGDHGSETQYF.

The V and J genes are TRBV30 and TRBJ2-3, with 9 bases lining up with TRBD2. The CDR3 is 16 amino acids. J lost 3 bases, V lost 1 base, and 8 bases had no gene match. The germline gives CDR1 GTSNPN, CDR2 SVGIG (reference sequence). CDR3 DNA sequence: TGTGCCTGGAGTGCCTCAGCGGGAGGCGTAACAGATACGCAGTATTTT. It encodes CAWSASAGGVTDTQYF.

Details on this clonotype: A much more abundant neighbour one base away suggests this may be a read error. The V call is TRBV11-3, the J call TRBJ2-5; TRBD2 agrees at 10 bases. J lost 5 bases, V lost 5 bases, and 17 bases had no gene match. The CDR3 length is 18 residues. Germline assignment: CDR1 SGHNT and CDR2 YENEEA. The CDR3 reads CASSPSKGKREGPETQYF. CDR3 sequence (DNA): TGTGCCAGCAGCCCGAGTAAGGGCAAGCGGGAGGGCCCCGAGACCCAGTACTTC.

The gene calls are TRBV12-3 or TRBV12-4 and TRBJ1-4; no reliable D call. This CDR3 is built from 13 residues. V was cut by 6 bases and J by 7 bases, with 12 bases left in between. The CDR3 DNA reads TGTGCCAGCAGCTCCTCCCCCGGTGAAAAACTGTTTTTT. Its protein is CASSSSPGEKLFF.

This clonotype has just a few counts. The chain links TRBV4-2 to TRBJ2-1; TRBD2 matches at 11 bases. Germline V gene lookup returns CDR1 LGHNA and CDR2 YNFKEQ. The CDR3 spans 16 residues. J was trimmed by 9 bases and V by 0 bases; bases with no gene match: 7. The CDR3 DNA sequence: TGTGCCAGCAGCCAAGAGCTTAGCGGGAGGGCCCTTGAGCAGTTCTTC. It encodes CASSQELSGRALEQFF.

This clonotype has at least ten counts. The chain combines TRBV20-1 with TRBJ2-7; tentative D call: TRBD1 (5 bases). Per the germline V gene, CDR1 is DFQATT and CDR2 is SNEGSKA (reference sequence). V lost 2 bases, J lost 2 bases, and 10 bases lay in between. The CDR3 contains 13 residues. The CDR3 sequence is CSARTGSAYEQYF. The CDR3 bases are TGCAGTGCTAGAACAGGTTCCGCCTACGAGCAGTACTTC.

Written as DNA, the CDR3 is TGTGCCAGCAGTATCCAGGGCGTTGGAAACACCATATATTTT. This encodes CASSIQGVGNTIYF. This chain links TRBV25-1 with TRBJ1-3, with TRBD1 as a possible D gene (5 bases). The CDR3 spans 14 residues. V shed 5 bases and J shed 3 bases, with 11 bases lying between them. Germline V gene data show CDR1 as MGHDK and CDR2 as SYGVNS.

With regard to this clonotype: A much more abundant neighbour one base away suggests this may be a read error. This chain joins TRBV18 and TRBJ2-3; TRBD2 aligns across 12 bases. The CDR3 runs 16 residues. Germline values: CDR1 KGHSH, CDR2 LQKENI. The J segment lost 2 bases and the V segment lost 8 bases, leaving 8 bases of the junction unmatched. The CDR3 coding sequence is TGTGCCAGCCCAGCTACTAGCGGGAGGTCCACAGATACGCAGTATTTT. This translates into CASPATSGRSTDTQYF.

The chain carries TRBV5-1 and TRBJ2-7; 7 positions match TRBD1. The CDR3 has 15 amino acids. CDR1 and CDR2 from the germline V gene are SGHRS and YFSETQ. V lost 0 bases to trimming and J lost 4 bases; unmatched junction nucleotides: 7. The CDR3 bases are TGCGCCAGCAGCTTGGTCCGGGACAGAGATTACGAGCAGTACTTC. Its protein product is CASSLVRDRDYEQYF.

This clonotype showed up many times. The gene calls are TRBV27 and TRBJ2-2; 12 bases align to TRBD2. The CDR3 contains 18 residues. Germline loops: CDR1 MNHEY, CDR2 SMNVEV (reference sequence). The ends lost 7 bases at V and 3 bases at J; junction bases unmatched: 12. The CDR3 nucleotides are TGTGCCAGCACCTTGGGGGCTAGCGGGAGGGCATACACCGGGGAGCTGTTTTTT. Translated, it gives CASTLGASGRAYTGELFF.

The rearrangement joins TRBV9 to TRBJ2-5; the D gene could be TRBD1 or TRBD2 (5 bases each). Germline V gene lookup returns CDR1 SGDLS and CDR2 YYNGEE. Trimming removed 3 bases from V and 5 bases from J, with 14 bases in between. The CDR3 contains 14 residues. CDR3 DNA sequence: TGTGCCAGCAGCGGGGCCACGGGGCTCGAGACCCAGTACTTC. Encoded protein: CASSGATGLETQYF.